Following are 23 T cell receptor beta chains from one sample sequenced in a study of T-cell reconstitution after alpha-beta-depleted transplantation in children (dated by TCRdb to the mid-2010s). Libraries came from PCR. TCRdb lists the instrument as Illumina HiSeq 2500. Molecular barcoding was employed in the preparation of TCR libraries, with unique molecular identifiers being used to normalize TCRbeta repertoire quantification. TCRdb ran its own pipeline on the public reads, namely fastp trimming at Q25 and MiXCR clone calling, and kept in-frame beta chains. Rows are unified per CDR3 protein, each entry keeping the most common DNA and genes. Present in this sample are 230,000 or so distinct CDR3 sequences, 9.7% of which were seen just once. Approximately 4.7% of the sample comes from the top ten. The sequencing used PBMCs from the stem cell graft donor, collected from the stem cell graft. The receptors come from a human donor who donated a stem cell graft to a child with SCID.

This clonotype has only a few counts. This chain connects TRBV7-3 to TRBJ2-1, with 14 bases fitting TRBD2. The CDR3 is 19 amino acids. The V segment lost 5 bases and the J segment 4 bases; nucleotides outside the gene matches: 13. Germline CDR1 is SGHTA and CDR2 is FQGTGA. CDR3 sequence: CASSPRGTSGGVIYNEQFF. The CDR3 DNA reads TGTGCCAGCAGCCCTAGGGGGACTAGCGGGGGAGTGATTTACAATGAGCAGTTCTTC.

This clonotype was recorded many times. V is TRBV7-2 and J is TRBJ2-1; no definite D call. The V gene lost 1 base and the J gene lost 0 bases, with 7 bases spanning the gap. The CDR3 covers 15 residues. From germline, CDR1 is SGHTA and CDR2 FQGNSA. This chain's CDR3 is CASSLGWGSYNEQFF. The CDR3 bases are TGTGCCAGCAGCTTAGGGTGGGGCTCCTACAATGAGCAGTTCTTC. The complete variable domain, with remaining parts taken from reference TRBV7-2 and TRBJ2-1, reads GAGVSQSPSNKVTEKGKDVELRCDPISGHTALYWYRQSLGQGLEFLIYFQGNSAPDKSGLPSDRFSAERTGGSVSTLTIQRTQQEDSAVYLCASSLGWGSYNEQFFGPGTRLTVL.

This clonotype came up many times. The chain combines TRBV20-1 with TRBJ1-4, with D hard to call. V lost 1 base to trimming and J lost 8 bases, with 11 bases between them. The germline gives CDR1 DFQATT, CDR2 SNEGSKA (reference sequence). The CDR3 loop spans 13 amino acids. The CDR3 sequence is CSARGAWGEKLFF. The CDR3 nucleotides read TGCAGTGCTAGAGGGGCGTGGGGAGAAAAACTGTTTTTT.

This clonotype was observed many times. The chain joins TRBV6-1 to TRBJ2-3, with 11 bases lining up with TRBD2. Germline CDR1 is MNHNS and CDR2 is SASEGT. The V gene end was trimmed by 4 bases and the J gene end by 2 bases; junction bases not matched to a gene: 8. The CDR3 is 17 residues long. CDR3 in amino acids: CASSALAGGPHTDTQYF. CDR3 coding DNA: TGTGCCAGCAGTGCCCTAGCGGGGGGACCTCACACAGATACGCAGTATTTT.

This clonotype was seen repeatedly, ten times or more. The chain has TRBV5-1 and TRBJ2-7, with 8 bases fitting TRBD1. The germline V gene encodes CDR1 SGHRS and CDR2 YFSETQ. The CDR3 runs to 14 residues. The junction had 5 bases not matched to a gene; V was cut back by 4 bases and J by 2 bases. The CDR3 protein is CASSDQTGAYEQYF. DNA for the CDR3: TGCGCCAGCAGCGATCAGACAGGGGCCTACGAGCAGTACTTC.

This clonotype was counted between two and nine times. CDR3 DNA: TGTGCCAGCAGCTTTGAGGGGGGCTATGGCTACACCTTC. This gives the protein CASSFEGGYGYTF. The chain recombines TRBV7-6 with TRBJ1-2; D is perhaps TRBD1 (6 bases). From germline, CDR1 is SGHVS and CDR2 FNYEAQ. The CDR3 consists of 13 residues. Trimming cost V 3 bases and J 4 bases, with 9 bases left between them.

This clonotype was seen at least ten times. The V call is TRBV10-2, the J call TRBJ1-2, with D maybe TRBD1 (6 bases). The CDR3 totals 12 residues. CDR1 WSHSY and CDR2 SAAADI come from the germline V gene. V dropped 7 bases and J dropped 7 bases, with 13 bases sitting between them. CDR3 residues: CASTRGDGGYTF. As DNA, the CDR3 is TGCGCCAGCACGAGGGGGGATGGTGGCTACACCTTC.

This clonotype appeared many times. The gene calls are TRBV4-1 and TRBJ1-5, with 7 positions matching TRBD1. After removal of 4 bases from V and 4 bases from J, the junction contained 10 bases not matched to a gene. CDR1 is MGHRA and CDR2 is YSYEKL in the germline V gene. The CDR3 has 16 amino acids. DNA of the CDR3: TGCGCCAGCAGCCCACCCCCAGGGGGTCTAAATCAGCCCCAGCATTTT. This encodes CASSPPPGGLNQPQHF.

This clonotype showed up many times. J is TRBJ2-5 and V is TRBV27; TRBD1 matches 8 bases. Germline V lookup: CDR1 MNHEY, CDR2 SMNVEV (reference sequence). The CDR3 length is 14 residues. The ends lost 6 bases at V and 3 bases at J; junction bases unmatched: 6. The CDR3 coding sequence is TGTGCCAGCAGAACAGGACAGGGAAAAGAGACCCAGTACTTC. Translating it yields CASRTGQGKETQYF.

At least ten counts were recorded for this clonotype. J is TRBJ1-2 and V is TRBV6-1; a weak D match, TRBD1 (5 bases). Trimming stripped 8 bases from V and 1 base from J, with 20 bases between. The CDR3 spans 16 residues. CDR1 is MNHNS, CDR2 SASEGT, per germline. The CDR3 spells CASGRTGTVYNYGYTF. CDR3 sequence (DNA): TGTGCCAGCGGTAGAACCGGGACGGTATATAACTATGGCTACACCTTC.

This clonotype has a count of ten or more. The chain is built from TRBV7-2 and TRBJ2-7; TRBD2 might be the D (5 bases). V lost 3 bases, J lost 2 bases, and 8 bases lay in between. This CDR3 region has 13 residues. Germline V gene data show CDR1 as SGHTA and CDR2 as FQGNSA. The CDR3 reads CASSFGNPYEQYF. In DNA form, the CDR3 reads TGTGCCAGCAGCTTCGGGAATCCCTACGAGCAGTACTTC.

This clonotype was counted at least ten times. The V and J genes are TRBV7-9 and TRBJ2-1; D might be TRBD1 or TRBD2, each matching 5 bases. Trimming removed 1 base from V and 4 bases from J, with 17 bases in between. This CDR3 has 17 amino acids. Germline V CDR1 and CDR2: SEHNR, FQNEAQ (reference sequence). The CDR3, as DNA: TGTGCCAGCAGCTTAGACGGGGCGGCAGGGAGATACAATGAGCAGTTCTTC. Protein sequence: CASSLDGAAGRYNEQFF.

In its sample, this clonotype was seen many times. The chain is built from TRBV20-1 and TRBJ2-1; either TRBD1 or TRBD2 may fit D (5 bases each). The CDR3 has 15 residues. Germline loops: CDR1 DFQATT, CDR2 SNEGSKA (reference sequence). Trimming took off 4 bases at V and 5 bases at J, with 18 bases between the two ends. The CDR3 spells CSANTGTPRDNEQFF. CDR3 in DNA: TGCAGTGCTAACACCGGGACCCCAAGGGACAATGAGCAGTTCTTC.

This clonotype was recorded at least ten times. This rearrangement joins TRBV24-1 to TRBJ2-1, with D possibly TRBD2 on 5 matching bases. The CDR3 has 14 amino acids. Germline CDR1 reads KGHDR; CDR2 reads SFDVKD. Trimming stripped 11 bases from V and 0 bases from J, with 13 bases between. This CDR3 reads CAIERGSSYNEQFF. CDR3 DNA: TGTGCCATTGAGCGTGGGAGCTCCTACAATGAGCAGTTCTTC.

This clonotype came up many times. CDR3 in amino acids: CSARWGGHPYNSPLHF. CDR3 coding DNA: TGCAGTGCTCGGTGGGGGGGCCATCCTTATAATTCACCCCTCCACTTT. This sequence joins TRBV20-1 and TRBJ1-6, with TRBD1 as a possible D gene (6 bases). The CDR3 runs to 16 residues. Per the germline V gene, CDR1 is DFQATT and CDR2 is SNEGSKA (reference sequence). V gave up 5 bases and J gave up 4 bases, with 18 bases separating them.

This clonotype has a count of ten or more. This chain joins TRBV5-1 and TRBJ2-7; 12 nucleotides line up with TRBD1. Germline V CDR1 and CDR2: SGHRS, YFSETQ. V was clipped by 4 bases and J by 5 bases; unmatched bases: 13. The CDR3 has 17 residues. In DNA, the CDR3 is TGCGCCAGCAGCCAGAACCTCGGGACAGGGGGCTTCGACGAGCAGTACTTC. It encodes CASSQNLGTGGFDEQYF.

The chain uses TRBV2 and TRBJ2-2; D remains ambiguous. Germline V gene data show CDR1 as SNHLY and CDR2 as FYNNEI. V lost 8 bases and J lost 5, with 18 bases in between. The CDR3 totals 15 residues. The CDR3 DNA is TGTGCCAGCTCAGTCCACATCCTCCCTACCGGGGAGCTGTTTTTT. Encoded protein: CASSVHILPTGELFF.

This chain joins TRBV24-1 and TRBJ2-5, with 10 bases matching TRBD2. The germline gives CDR1 KGHDR, CDR2 SFDVKD. The CDR3 has 18 residues. Trimming at V came to 0 bases and at J to 5 bases, leaving 11 bases not matched to a gene. Here the CDR3 reads CATSDLARASGGRETQYF. The CDR3 DNA follows: TGTGCCACCAGTGATTTGGCTCGGGCTAGCGGGGGTCGGGAGACCCAGTACTTC.

To note about this clonotype: A much larger clone differs from this one at a single base, so this may be a read error. This chain links TRBV28 with TRBJ2-3, with 8 bases identical to TRBD1. V lost 4 bases to trimming and J lost 5 bases; unmatched junction nucleotides: 5. CDR3 size: 14 residues. Germline lookup yields CDR1 MDHEN and CDR2 SYDVKM. The CDR3 protein is CASSSAGTGDTQYF. CDR3 nucleotide sequence: TGTGCCAGCAGTTCCGCGGGGACAGGAGATACGCAGTATTTT.

This clonotype has a count of ten or more. The genes are TRBV6-5 and TRBJ2-1; TRBD2 agrees at 9 bases. CDR1 and CDR2 (germline): MNHEY, SVGAGI. This CDR3 is 15 amino acids long. V lost 6 bases and J lost 0; bases outside the gene matches: 3. This chain's CDR3 is CASSGSGSSYNEQFF. The CDR3 DNA reads as TGTGCCAGCAGCGGTAGCGGGAGCTCCTACAATGAGCAGTTCTTC.

This clonotype was seen more than once but under ten times. The chain has TRBV5-5 and TRBJ2-7; maybe TRBD2 (6 bases). The CDR3 is made up of 16 amino acids. Germline lookup yields CDR1 SGHKS and CDR2 YYEKEE (reference sequence). V was trimmed by 0 bases and J by 2 bases, leaving 15 bases between them. The CDR3 loop is CASSLGGGSRAYEQYF. CDR3 DNA: TGTGCCAGCAGCTTGGGGGGAGGCTCCAGAGCCTACGAGCAGTACTTC.

Ten or more counts support this clonotype. This rearrangement joins TRBV5-1 to TRBJ1-1; 8 bases map to TRBD1. J gave up 2 bases and V 1 base, and 7 bases lay outside the gene matches. CDR1 is SGHRS and CDR2 is YFSETQ in the germline V gene. CDR3 length: 16 amino acids. The CDR3, as DNA: TGCGCCAGCAGCTTGTGGGCAGGGGGCCGAAACACTGAAGCTTTCTTT. Its protein is CASSLWAGGRNTEAFF.

Many counts were recorded for this clonotype. The gene calls are TRBV29-1 and TRBJ2-1; no definite D call. The V end was cut by 0 bases, the J end by 0 bases, with 12 bases between. The CDR3 contains 16 residues. Germline CDR1 is SQVTM and CDR2 is ANQGSEA. The CDR3 loop reads CSVEDWWVASYNEQFF. The CDR3 coding sequence is TGCAGCGTTGAAGATTGGTGGGTTGCCTCCTACAATGAGCAGTTCTTC.